This T cell receptor (beta chain) appears in the sequencing data of a study of shared clonotypes between healthy human individuals. Looked up from germline, CDR1 is SGHRS and CDR2 is YFSETQ. The V end lost 3 bases, the J end lost 4 bases, and 20 bases lay between the germline ends. There are 17 residues in the CDR3. Assay: immunoSEQ multiplex PCR; the TCRdb copy retains only in-frame clones and omits some. The top ten hold roughly 0.42% of the sample, which has approximately 1.4 million clones, 95% to 99% seen once. Study conclusions and caveats: Sequencing depth was a factor that was expected to affect clonotype sharing among donors.

A note on this clone: As yet, its antigen is unknown.

Negatively enriched CD4+ T cells were divided by CD45RA into naive and memory. This sequence joins TRBV5-1 and TRBJ1-5; possible D gene TRBD1, 5 bases. The origin of this receptor is a man aged 30 to 45 in good health. Material: naive CD4+ T cells sorted from blood. The subset is: CD45RA+ positively selected. CDR3 sequence (DNA): TGCGCCAGCAGCTCAGGTGAGGGCCAGTGGGGGAATCAGCCCCAGCATTTT. It is translated as CASSSGEGQWGNQPQHF.